Sequencing of this TCR beta chain was carried out in a study of Ad26.COV2.S vaccination and SARS-CoV-2 variants. Whole-study results and caveats: Vaccinees reportedly had broad spike-specific CD8+ and CD4+ T cell responses. It is possible that the TCR breadth and depth analyses underestimated the total T cell responses.

The treatment here: 15 to 20 received Ad26.COV2.S at low or high dose, single or two shots; several received placebo; per-sample allocation not given. Day 63 after the first injection of vaccine or placebo was the sampling time. Note on this clone: Antigen: not known.

Libraries were prepared by immunoSEQ multiplex PCR; TCRdb keeps only in-frame clonotypes and omits some of them. The table records a few hundred thousand clones, approximately 83% of them present only once. Sequenced material: peripheral blood, taken in a trial of Ad26.COV2.S vaccine versus placebo. This TCR came from a person between 18 and 59 years old who received the Ad26.COV2.S COVID-19 vaccine or a placebo.

CDR3 protein: CASSRVAGVSGELFF. DNA for the CDR3: TGTGCCAGCAGCCGGGTGGCAGGGGTTTCCGGGGAGCTGTTTTTT. The V call is TRBV3-1 (or the pseudogene TRBV3-2), the J call TRBJ2-2; D may be TRBD1 (6 bases). V was trimmed by 4 bases and J by 6 bases, leaving 15 bases between them. The CDR3 has 15 residues. Germline V gene lookup returns CDR1 LGHDT and CDR2 YNNKEL (reference sequence).